This TCR beta chain was identified during a study of T-cell reconstitution after alpha-beta-depleted transplantation in children. Study-wide findings and caveats: Some patients' high day-60 TCRbeta diversity was attributed to recipient cells surviving conditioning. Newly made T cells mostly supplied T-cell counts and diversity one year after transplant. Reports say that about two months after transplant, the alpha-beta T cells came out of several hundred graft clones that had expanded.

The CDR3 is 15 residues long. Trimming took off 0 bases at V and 0 bases at J, with 8 bases between the two ends. Germline V gene lookup returns CDR1 LNHNV and CDR2 YYDKDF (reference sequence). As it was prepared, the TCRbeta library received unique molecular identifiers. Via MiXCR, TCRdb re-called the PCR reads, giving one row per CDR3 protein. The table shows fewer than 500,000 distinct CDR3 sequences, with approximately 42% occurring only once. This clonotype was counted only a few times. The antigen is not known. Sample: PBMCs, taken before TCRalphabeta/CD19-depleted stem cell transplant. This chain uses TRBV15 with TRBJ2-5; the D is unclear. The sequence was obtained from a girl aged 2-10 years with aplastic anemia, due to receive a stem cell transplant. The CDR3 here is CATSRDLGNQETQYF. CDR3 sequence (DNA): TGTGCCACCAGCAGAGATTTGGGCAACCAAGAGACCCAGTACTTC.